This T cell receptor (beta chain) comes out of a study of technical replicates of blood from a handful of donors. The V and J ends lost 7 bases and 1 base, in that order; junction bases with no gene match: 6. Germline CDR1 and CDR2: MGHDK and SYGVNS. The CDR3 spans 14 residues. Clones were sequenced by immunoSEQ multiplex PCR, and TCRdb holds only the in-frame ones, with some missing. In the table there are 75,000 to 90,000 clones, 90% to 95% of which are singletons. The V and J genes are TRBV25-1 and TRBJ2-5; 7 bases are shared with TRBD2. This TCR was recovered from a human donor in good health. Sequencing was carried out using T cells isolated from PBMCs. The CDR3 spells CASTTWEGQETQYF. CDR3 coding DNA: TGTGCCAGCACTACCTGGGAGGGCCAAGAGACCCAGTACTTC.